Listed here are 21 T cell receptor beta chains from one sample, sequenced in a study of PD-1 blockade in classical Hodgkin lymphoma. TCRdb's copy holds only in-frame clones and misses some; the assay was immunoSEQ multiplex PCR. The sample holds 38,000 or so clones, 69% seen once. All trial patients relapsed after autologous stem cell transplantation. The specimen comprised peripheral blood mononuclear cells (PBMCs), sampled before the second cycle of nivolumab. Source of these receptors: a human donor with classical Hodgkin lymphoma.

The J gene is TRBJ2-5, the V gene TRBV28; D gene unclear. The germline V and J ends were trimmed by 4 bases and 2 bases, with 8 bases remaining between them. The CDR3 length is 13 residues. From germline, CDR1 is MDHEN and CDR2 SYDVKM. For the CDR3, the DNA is TGTGCCAGCAGTTCCGGCACTCAAGAGACCCAGTACTTC. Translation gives CASSSGTQETQYF.

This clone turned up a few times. CDR3: CAIRSGTGGYEQYF. CDR3 coding DNA: TGTGCCATCAGGTCCGGGACAGGGGGATACGAGCAGTACTTC. This chain joins TRBV10-3 and TRBJ2-7; 11 nucleotides line up with TRBD1. Trimming removed 6 bases from V and 4 bases from J; junction bases left unmatched: 5. Germline values: CDR1 ENHRY, CDR2 SYGVKD. There are 14 residues in the CDR3.

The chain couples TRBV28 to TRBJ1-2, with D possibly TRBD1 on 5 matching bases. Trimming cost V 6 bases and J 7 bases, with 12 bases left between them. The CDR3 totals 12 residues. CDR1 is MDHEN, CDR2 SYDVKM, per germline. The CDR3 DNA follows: TGTGCCAGCAGCCAACGGGGGGGTGGCTACACCTTC. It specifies CASSQRGGGYTF.

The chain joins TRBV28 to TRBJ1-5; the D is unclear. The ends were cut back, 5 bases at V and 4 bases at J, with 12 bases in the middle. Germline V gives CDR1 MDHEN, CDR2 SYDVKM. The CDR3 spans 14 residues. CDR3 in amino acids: CASSKPRGNQPQHF. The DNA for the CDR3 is TGTGCCAGCAGTAAACCCCGAGGGAATCAGCCCCAGCATTTT.

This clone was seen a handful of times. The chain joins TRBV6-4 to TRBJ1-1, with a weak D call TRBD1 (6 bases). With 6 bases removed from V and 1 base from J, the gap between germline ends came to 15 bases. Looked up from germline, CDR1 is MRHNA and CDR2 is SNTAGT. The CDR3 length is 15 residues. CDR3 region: CASRVEAGANTEAFF. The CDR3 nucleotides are TGTGCCAGCAGGGTCGAGGCAGGGGCGAACACTGAAGCTTTCTTT.

The CDR3 DNA is TGTGCCAGCAGGCTGGCGAGGGGTCGGTCTTACGAGCAGTACTTC. This translates into CASRLARGRSYEQYF. V is TRBV6-5 and J is TRBJ2-7, with D perhaps being TRBD1 or TRBD2 (5 bases each). Germline V lookup: CDR1 MNHEY, CDR2 SVGAGI. Trimming shortened V by 6 bases and J by 4 bases, and 19 bases separated the two germline ends. This CDR3 has 15 residues.

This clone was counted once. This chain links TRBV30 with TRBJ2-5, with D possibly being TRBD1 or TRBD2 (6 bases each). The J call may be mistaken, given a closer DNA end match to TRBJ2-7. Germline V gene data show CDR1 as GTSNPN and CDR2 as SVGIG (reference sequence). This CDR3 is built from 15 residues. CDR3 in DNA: TGTGCCTGGAGTTCGGGATCGGGGGCCTATTACGAGCAGTACTTC. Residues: CAWSSGSGAYYEQYF.

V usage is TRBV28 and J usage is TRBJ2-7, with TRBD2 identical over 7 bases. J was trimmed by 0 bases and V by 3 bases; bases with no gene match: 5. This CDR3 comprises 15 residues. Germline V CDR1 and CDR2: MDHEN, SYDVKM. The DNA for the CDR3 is TGTGCCAGCAGTTTTGGCGGGAGCGGCTCCTACGAGCAGTACTTC. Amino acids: CASSFGGSGSYEQYF.

CDR3 sequence reads: CASSEGTSGTYEQYF. CDR3 nucleotide sequence: TGTGCCAGCAGTGAAGGGACTAGCGGGACCTACGAGCAGTACTTC. The chain has TRBV2 and TRBJ2-5; 12 nucleotides align to TRBD2. The DNA end is more similar to TRBJ2-7, so the J call may be wrong. The germline CDR1 and CDR2 sequences are SNHLY and FYNNEI. This CDR3 has 15 residues.

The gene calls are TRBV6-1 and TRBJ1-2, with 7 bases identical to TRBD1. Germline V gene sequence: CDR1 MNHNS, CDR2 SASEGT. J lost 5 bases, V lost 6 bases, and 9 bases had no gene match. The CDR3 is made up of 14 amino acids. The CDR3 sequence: CASRPGQHIYGYTF. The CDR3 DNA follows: TGTGCCAGCAGGCCGGGACAGCACATATATGGCTACACCTTC.

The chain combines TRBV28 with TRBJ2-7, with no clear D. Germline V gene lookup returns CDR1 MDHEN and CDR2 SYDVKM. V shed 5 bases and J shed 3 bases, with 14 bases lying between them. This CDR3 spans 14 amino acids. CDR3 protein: CASSQTTVIYEQYF. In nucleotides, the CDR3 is TGTGCCAGCAGTCAAACCACTGTAATCTACGAGCAGTACTTC.

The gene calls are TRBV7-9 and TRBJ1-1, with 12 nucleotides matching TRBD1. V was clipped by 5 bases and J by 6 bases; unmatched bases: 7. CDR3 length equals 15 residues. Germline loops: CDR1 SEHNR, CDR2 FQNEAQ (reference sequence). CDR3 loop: CASSPGTGGFSEAFF. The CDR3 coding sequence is TGTGCCAGCAGCCCCGGGACAGGGGGCTTCTCTGAAGCTTTCTTT.

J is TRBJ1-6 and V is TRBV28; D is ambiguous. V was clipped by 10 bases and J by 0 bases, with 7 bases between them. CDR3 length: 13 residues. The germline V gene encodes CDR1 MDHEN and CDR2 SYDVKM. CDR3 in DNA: TGTGCCACGGGCCCCTCCTATAATTCACCCCTCCACTTT. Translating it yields CATGPSYNSPLHF. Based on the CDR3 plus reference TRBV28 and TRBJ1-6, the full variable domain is DVKVTQSSRYLVKRTGEKVFLECVQDMDHENMFWYRQDPGLGLRLIYFSYDVKMKEKGDIPEGYSVSREKKERFSLILESASTNQTSMYLCATGPSYNSPLHFGNGTRLTVT.

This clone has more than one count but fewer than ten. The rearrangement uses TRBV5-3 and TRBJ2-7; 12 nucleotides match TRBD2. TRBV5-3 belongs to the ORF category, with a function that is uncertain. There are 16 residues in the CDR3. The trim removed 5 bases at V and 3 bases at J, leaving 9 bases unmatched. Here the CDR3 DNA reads TGTGCCAGAAGACATGGACTAGCGGGGCCGTGCTACGAGCAGTACTTC. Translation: CARRHGLAGPCYEQYF.

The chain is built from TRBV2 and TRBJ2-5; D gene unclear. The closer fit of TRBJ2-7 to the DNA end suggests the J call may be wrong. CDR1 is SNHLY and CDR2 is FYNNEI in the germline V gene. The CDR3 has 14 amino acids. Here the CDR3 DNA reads TGTGCCAGCTCTGAGGACCGGAGCTCCTACGAGCAGTACTTC. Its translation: CASSEDRSSYEQYF.

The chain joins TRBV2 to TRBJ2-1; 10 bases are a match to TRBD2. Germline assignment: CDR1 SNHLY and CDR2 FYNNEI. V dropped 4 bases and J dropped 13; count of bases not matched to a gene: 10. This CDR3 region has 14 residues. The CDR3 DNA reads TGTGCCAGCAGTGCCGCCCTAGCGGGAGTCCACCAGTTCTTC. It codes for CASSAALAGVHQFF. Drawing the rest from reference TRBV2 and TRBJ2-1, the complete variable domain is EPEVTQTPSHQVTQMGQEVILRCVPISNHLYFYWYRQILGQKVEFLVSFYNNEISEKSEIFDDQFSVERPDGSNFTLKIRSTKLEDSAMYFCASSAALAGVHQFFGPGTRLTVL.

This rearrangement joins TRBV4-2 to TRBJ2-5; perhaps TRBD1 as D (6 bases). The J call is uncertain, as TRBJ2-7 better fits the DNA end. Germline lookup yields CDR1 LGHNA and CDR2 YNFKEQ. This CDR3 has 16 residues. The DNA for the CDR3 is TGTGCCAGCAGTAAGACAGGCGCCCGGAACTTCTACGAGCAGTACTTC. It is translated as CASSKTGARNFYEQYF.

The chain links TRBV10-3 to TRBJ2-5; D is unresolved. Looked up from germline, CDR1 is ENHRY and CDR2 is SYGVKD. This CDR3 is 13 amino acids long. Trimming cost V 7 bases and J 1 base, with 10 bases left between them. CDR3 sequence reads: CAINEAGQETQYF. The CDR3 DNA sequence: TGTGCCATCAACGAAGCAGGCCAAGAGACCCAGTACTTC.

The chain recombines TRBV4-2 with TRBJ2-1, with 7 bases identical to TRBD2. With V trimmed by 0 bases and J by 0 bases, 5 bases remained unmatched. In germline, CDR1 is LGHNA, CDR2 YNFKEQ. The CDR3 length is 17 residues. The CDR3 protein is CASSQDVGGGSYNEQFF. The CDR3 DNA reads TGTGCCAGCAGCCAAGATGTGGGGGGGGGCTCCTACAATGAGCAGTTCTTC.

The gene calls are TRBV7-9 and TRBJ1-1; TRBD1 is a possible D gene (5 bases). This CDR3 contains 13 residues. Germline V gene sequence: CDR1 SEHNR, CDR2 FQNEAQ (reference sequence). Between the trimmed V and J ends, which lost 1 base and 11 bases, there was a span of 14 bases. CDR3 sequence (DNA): TGTGCCAGCAGCTTAGGGCCGGGGGGAGCGGCTTTCTTT. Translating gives CASSLGPGGAAFF.

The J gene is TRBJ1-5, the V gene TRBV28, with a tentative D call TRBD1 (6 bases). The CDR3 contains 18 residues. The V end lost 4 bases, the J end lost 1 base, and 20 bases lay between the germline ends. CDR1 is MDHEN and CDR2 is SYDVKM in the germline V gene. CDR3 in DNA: TGTGCCAGCAGTTCTCCCCCCATATACAGGGTAAGCAATCAGCCCCAGCATTTT. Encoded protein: CASSSPPIYRVSNQPQHF.